The 14 T cell receptor beta chains below all came from one sample that was sequenced in a study of T cells in Graves' hyperthyroidism and ophthalmopathy. Regions amplified from RNA transcripts were the TCR beta CDR3 regions. A set of HTBI primers served as the primers for a first-round RT-PCR of the TCR CDR3. TCRdb independently ran MiXCR on the multiplex PCR reads; one entry per CDR3 protein. In the table there are 600,000 or so distinct CDR3 sequences, around 15% of which are singletons. The sample comprised blood. Every receptor here comes from a woman aged 50 to 60 with Graves' ophthalmopathy.

This rearrangement joins TRBV3-1 to TRBJ2-5, with TRBD2 identical over 12 bases. The germline gives CDR1 LGHDT, CDR2 YNNKEL (reference sequence). V lost 4 bases and J lost 3; bases outside the gene matches: 18. The CDR3 runs 20 residues. As DNA, the CDR3 is TGTGCCAGCAGCCTGATACTGACTAGCGGGAGACTCCCAGGAAAAGAGACCCAGTACTTC. This gives the protein CASSLILTSGRLPGKETQYF.

This clonotype appeared many times. The rearrangement joins TRBV5-1 to TRBJ1-5; D is possibly TRBD1 (5 bases). Germline-derived CDR1 and CDR2 are SGHRS and YFSETQ. V lost 4 bases and J lost 6, with 20 bases in between. The length of the CDR3 is 16 residues. This CDR3 reads CASSKTPGAEGQPQHF. The CDR3 nucleotides read TGCGCCAGCAGCAAGACCCCCGGGGCCGAGGGTCAGCCCCAGCATTTT.

This clonotype was counted ten times or more. The chain has TRBV7-9 and TRBJ1-5, with 7 nucleotides matching TRBD1. The germline gives CDR1 SEHNR, CDR2 FQNEAQ (reference sequence). CDR3 length equals 16 residues. J gave up 6 bases and V 5 bases, and 13 bases lay outside the gene matches. This CDR3 is CASSPSRQGRSQPQHF. CDR3 nucleotides: TGTGCCAGCAGCCCCTCCCGACAGGGTCGGAGTCAGCCCCAGCATTTT.

The chain combines TRBV6-2 or TRBV6-3 with TRBJ1-5; possibly TRBD1 for D (5 bases). Germline V CDR1 and CDR2: MNHEY, SVGEGT. V was cut by 8 bases and J by 1 base, with 15 bases left in between. This CDR3 comprises 15 residues. The DNA of the CDR3 is TGTGCCAGCGGGGGGGAGACAGAGAGCAATCAGCCCCAGCATTTT. It translates to CASGGETESNQPQHF.

This clonotype was seen ten or more times. The chain is built from TRBV2 and TRBJ1-2; D is unresolved. The CDR3 spans 12 residues. V lost 3 bases and J lost 5, with 7 bases in between. Germline CDR1 reads SNHLY; CDR2 reads FYNNEI. The CDR3 loop is CASSDLSYGYTF. CDR3 DNA: TGTGCCAGCAGTGATCTATCATATGGCTACACCTTC.

The sample holds one count of this clonotype. This may arise from a read error, as a much more abundant clone is one base away. The chain employs TRBV7-9 and TRBJ2-3, with 12 bases aligning to TRBD2. The length of the CDR3 is 17 residues. V dropped 4 bases and J dropped 4; count of bases not matched to a gene: 9. Germline loops: CDR1 SEHNR, CDR2 FQNEAQ (reference sequence). CDR3 amino acids: CASSYSLAGGPSDTQYF. As DNA, the CDR3 is TGTGCCAGCAGCTACAGCCTAGCGGGAGGGCCGTCAGATACGCAGTATTTT.

The V call is TRBV27, the J call TRBJ1-6; TRBD1 aligns across 8 bases. Trimming removed 3 bases from V and 9 bases from J; junction bases left unmatched: 4. From germline, CDR1 is MNHEY and CDR2 SMNVEV (reference sequence). This CDR3 is built from 14 residues. The CDR3 region has the DNA TGTGCCAGCAGTTTTGAAGGGACAGGTTCACCCCTCCACTTT. It yields the protein CASSFEGTGSPLHF.

This clonotype showed up many times. This sequence joins TRBV7-2 and TRBJ2-2; D is possibly TRBD2 (6 bases). Deletions cut 5 bases from V and 5 bases from J, with 15 bases between. The CDR3 runs 15 residues. Germline V gene data show CDR1 as SGHTA and CDR2 as FQGNSA. The CDR3, as DNA: TGTGCCAGCAGCCGGGACTCCAAACGTACCGGGGAGCTGTTTTTT. As protein: CASSRDSKRTGELFF. The complete variable domain, with remaining parts taken from reference TRBV7-2 and TRBJ2-2, reads GAGVSQSPSNKVTEKGKDVELRCDPISGHTALYWYRQSLGQGLEFLIYFQGNSAPDKSGLPSDRFSAERTGGSVSTLTIQRTQQEDSAVYLCASSRDSKRTGELFFGEGSRLTVL.

This clonotype has just a few counts. V and J are TRBV4-3 and TRBJ1-2, with D unresolved. This CDR3 is built from 13 residues. Trimming took off 0 bases at V and 4 bases at J, with 6 bases between the two ends. CDR1 LGHNA and CDR2 YSLEER come from the germline V gene. Here the CDR3 reads CASSQDRIYGYTF. Here the CDR3 DNA reads TGCGCCAGCAGCCAAGATCGGATCTATGGCTACACCTTC.

This clonotype was seen many times. The genes are TRBV3-1 and TRBJ2-7; 8 bases agree with TRBD1. CDR3 length: 18 amino acids. Germline values: CDR1 LGHDT, CDR2 YNNKEL (reference sequence). V trimming: 0 bases; J trimming: 3 bases; junction bases outside the gene matches: 13. CDR3 region: CASSQDRWRQGSLYEQYF. The CDR3 DNA sequence: TGTGCCAGCAGCCAAGATCGGTGGAGACAGGGGAGCCTCTACGAGCAGTACTTC.

The chain uses TRBV9 and TRBJ2-2; possibly TRBD1 or TRBD2 for D (5 bases each). V lost 4 bases, J lost 5 bases, and 21 bases lay in between. From germline, CDR1 is SGDLS and CDR2 YYNGEE. The length of the CDR3 is 17 residues. CDR3 coding DNA: TGTGCCAGCAGCCCCCGAGGCAGGGAGCTTAGGACCGGGGAGCTGTTTTTT. Its translation is CASSPRGRELRTGELFF.

V is TRBV7-8 and J is TRBJ1-2, with 8 nucleotides matching TRBD1. There are 17 residues in the CDR3. Losses at the gene ends were 1 base for V and 4 bases for J; bases not matched to a gene: 11. CDR1 SGHVS and CDR2 FQNEAQ come from the germline V gene. DNA for the CDR3: TGTGCCAGCAGCTTAGGAGTAACGGGACAGGAGATCTATGGCTACACCTTC. It codes for CASSLGVTGQEIYGYTF.

This clonotype was picked up a small number of times. The chain links TRBV6-5 to TRBJ1-4; D is possibly TRBD1 (5 bases). This CDR3 comprises 15 residues. V lost 0 bases, J lost 8 bases, and 13 bases lay in between. Germline V gene lookup returns CDR1 MNHEY and CDR2 SVGAGI. The CDR3 region is CASSYSLRAQEKLFF. CDR3 sequence (DNA): TGTGCCAGCAGTTACTCTCTCAGGGCTCAGGAAAAACTGTTTTTT.

Only a few counts were recorded for this clonotype. CDR3 nucleotides: TGCAGTGCTAGAGCCCCCAGGGCTCGGCCCCAGCATTTT. Its protein is CSARAPRARPQHF. The J gene is TRBJ1-5, the V gene TRBV20-1, with D possibly TRBD1 on 5 matching bases. The CDR3 extends over 13 amino acids. In germline, CDR1 is DFQATT, CDR2 SNEGSKA (reference sequence). V was cut by 1 base and J by 9 bases, with 13 bases left in between.